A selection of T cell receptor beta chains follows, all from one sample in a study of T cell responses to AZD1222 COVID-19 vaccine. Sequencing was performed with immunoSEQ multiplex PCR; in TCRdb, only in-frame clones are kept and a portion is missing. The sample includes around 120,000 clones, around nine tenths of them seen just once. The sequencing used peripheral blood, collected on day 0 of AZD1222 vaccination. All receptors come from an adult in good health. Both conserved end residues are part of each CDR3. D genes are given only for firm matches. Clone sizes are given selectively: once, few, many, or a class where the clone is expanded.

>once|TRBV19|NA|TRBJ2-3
TGTGCCAGTAGTCCCCGGGCCGGCCCGACTAGCACAGATACGCAGTATTTT
CASSPRAGPTSTDTQYF
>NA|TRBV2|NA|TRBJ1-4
TGTGCCAGCAGTGAAGTAACTAATGAAAAACTGTTTTTT
CASSEVTNEKLFF
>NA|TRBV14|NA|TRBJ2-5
TGTGCCAGCAGCCAAGCGCCGAAAGAGACCCAGTACTTC
CASSQAPKETQYF
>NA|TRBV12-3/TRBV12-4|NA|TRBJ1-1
TGTGCCAGCAGTTTCCGCGGCACTGAAGCTTTCTTT
CASSFRGTEAFF
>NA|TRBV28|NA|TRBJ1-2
TGTGCCAGCGGGGAAGGGATCTCTGGCTACACCTTC
CASGEGISGYTF
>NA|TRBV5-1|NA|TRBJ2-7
TGCGCCAGCAGCTTGGCACTGTCGTACGAGCAGTACTTC
CASSLALSYEQYF
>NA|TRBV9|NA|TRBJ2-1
TGTGCCAGCAGCACCTCAAGGGTGAATGAGCAGTTCTTC
CASSTSRVNEQFF
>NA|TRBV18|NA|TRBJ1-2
TGTGCCAGCTCACCTCTTCTGGTCTCCGACTATGGCTACACCTTC
CASSPLLVSDYGYTF
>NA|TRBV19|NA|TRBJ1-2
TGTGCCAGTAGTATAGAACGGGGGGCCGCTGGCTACACCTTC
CASSIERGAAGYTF
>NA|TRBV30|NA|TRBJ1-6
TGTGCCTGGAGTGTAGGCATGGGGAATTCACCCCTCCACTTT
CAWSVGMGNSPLHF
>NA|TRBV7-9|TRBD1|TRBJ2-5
TGTGCCAGCAGCTTACGGACAGGGTTGGAGACCCAGTACTTC
CASSLRTGLETQYF
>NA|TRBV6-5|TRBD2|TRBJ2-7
TGTGCCAGCAGTTACGGCGGGAGTACCTACGAGCAGTACTTC
CASSYGGSTYEQYF